This T cell receptor (beta chain) came from a study of a mutant IDH1 vaccine in newly diagnosed glioma. Study-wide context: Vaccination followed radiotherapy alone by 4-6 weeks, or accompanied temozolomide cycles.

Time point meaning: week 35, safety follow-up. Every single dose of the vaccine, 300 ug of mutant IDH1 20-mer peptide, came with topical imiquimod. The donors had new WHO grade 3 or 4 astrocytomas; these were IDH1-mutant and ATRX-lost. Clones were read by immunoSEQ multiplex PCR, and TCRdb kept only the in-frame ones, dropping some. The sample records tens of thousands of clones, about four fifths being singletons. Comment on this clone: What it recognizes is unknown.

The sequence was obtained from a man between 40 and 49 years old with glioma. The starting material was PBMCs, obtained from a glioma patient whose treatment included an IDH1 peptide vaccine.

The CDR3 DNA reads as TGTGCCAGCTCACCAGGGGGGGGCCTTGATTCACCCCTCCACTTT. It encodes CASSPGGGLDSPLHF. This chain connects TRBV18 to TRBJ1-6; D is perhaps TRBD1 (6 bases). V shed 2 bases and J shed 8 bases, with 13 bases lying between them. CDR1 is KGHSH, CDR2 LQKENI, per germline. The CDR3 runs to 15 residues.